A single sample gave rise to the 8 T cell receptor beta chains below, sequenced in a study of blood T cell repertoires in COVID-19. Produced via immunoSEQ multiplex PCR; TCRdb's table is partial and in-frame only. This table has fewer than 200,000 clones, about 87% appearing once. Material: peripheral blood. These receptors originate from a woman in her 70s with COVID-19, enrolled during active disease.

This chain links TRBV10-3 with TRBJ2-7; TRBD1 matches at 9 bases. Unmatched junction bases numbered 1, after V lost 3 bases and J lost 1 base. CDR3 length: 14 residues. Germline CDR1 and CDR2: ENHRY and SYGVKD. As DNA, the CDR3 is TGTGCCATCAGTGATGGACAGGGGTCCTACGAGCAGTACTTC. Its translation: CAISDGQGSYEQYF.

CDR3 bases: TGTGCCAGCAGCCTCGGGACAATAAATGAAAAACTGTTTTTT. Translation: CASSLGTINEKLFF. The rearrangement links TRBV27 to TRBJ1-4; perhaps TRBD1 as D (6 bases). CDR1 is MNHEY, CDR2 SMNVEV, per germline (reference sequence). Trimming cost V 6 bases and J 5 bases, with 13 bases left between them. The CDR3 is 14 amino acids.

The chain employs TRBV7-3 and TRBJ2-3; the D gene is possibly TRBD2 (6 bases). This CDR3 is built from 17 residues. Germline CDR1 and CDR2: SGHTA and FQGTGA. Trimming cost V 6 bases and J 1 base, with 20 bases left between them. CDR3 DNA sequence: TGTGCCAGCAGTCTCAATTTCGGGAGCGTGGGCACAGATACGCAGTATTTT. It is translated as CASSLNFGSVGTDTQYF.

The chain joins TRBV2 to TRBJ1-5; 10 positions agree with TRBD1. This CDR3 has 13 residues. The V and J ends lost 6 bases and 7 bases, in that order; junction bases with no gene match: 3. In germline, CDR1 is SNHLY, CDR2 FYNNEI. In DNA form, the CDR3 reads TGTGCCAGCAGCGGACAGGGGGAACAGCCCCAGCATTTT. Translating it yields CASSGQGEQPQHF.

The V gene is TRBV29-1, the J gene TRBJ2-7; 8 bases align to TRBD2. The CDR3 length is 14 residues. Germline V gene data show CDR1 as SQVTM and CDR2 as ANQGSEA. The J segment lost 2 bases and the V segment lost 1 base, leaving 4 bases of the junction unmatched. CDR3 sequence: CSVEVPGGAYEQYF. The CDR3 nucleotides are TGCAGCGTTGAAGTTCCCGGGGGGGCCTACGAGCAGTACTTC.

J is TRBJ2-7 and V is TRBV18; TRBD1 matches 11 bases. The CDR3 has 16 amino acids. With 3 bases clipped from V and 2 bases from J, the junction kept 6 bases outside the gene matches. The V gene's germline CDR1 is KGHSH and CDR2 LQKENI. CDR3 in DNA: TGTGCCAGCTCACCCTTTGGGGGACAGGGGGCCTACGAGCAGTACTTC. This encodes CASSPFGGQGAYEQYF.

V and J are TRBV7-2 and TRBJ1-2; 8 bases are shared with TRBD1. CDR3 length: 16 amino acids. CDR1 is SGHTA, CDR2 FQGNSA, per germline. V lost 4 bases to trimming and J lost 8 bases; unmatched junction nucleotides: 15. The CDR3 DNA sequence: TGTGCCAGCAGCTACTATATTGGACAGGGTGAAAGAGGCTACACCTTC. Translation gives CASSYYIGQGERGYTF.

CDR3 loop: CASSQTQGSFYNEQFF. The DNA of the CDR3 is TGCGCCAGCAGCCAAACACAGGGGAGTTTCTACAATGAGCAGTTCTTC. The chain uses TRBV4-3 and TRBJ2-1; TRBD1 matches 7 bases. J was trimmed by 3 bases and V by 2 bases; bases with no gene match: 7. In germline, CDR1 is LGHNA, CDR2 YSLEER. The CDR3 has 16 amino acids.